A single T cell receptor beta chain is shown here with its context. Its antigen is not identified. Genes and germline are mouse. The read terminates 4 residues ahead of where the CDR3 ends, so the germline J gene completes it. Extraction and reverse transcription of RNA yielded cDNA as the sequencing template. Sequencing was performed with immunoSEQ multiplex PCR; in TCRdb, only in-frame clones are kept and a portion is missing. The sample holds some 120,000 clones, and no clone turns up only once. This sample was included in a study of CD8+ T cells in alopecia areata. Study outcomes and limitations: Lesional scalp, notably in alopecia totalis/universalis, had clonality above that of normal scalp. Researchers reported that TCR sharing among patients proved less clear than in mice, possibly HLA-linked.

Germline CDR1 reads NSHNY; CDR2 reads SYGAGN. CDR3 length: 12 amino acids. The sequenced sample consisted of lesional skin. The gene calls are TRBV13-1 and TRBJ1-1; D is perhaps TRBD1 (6 bases). The TCR was taken from a C3H/HeJ mouse with alopecia areata. Strain haplotype (MHC): H2-k. CDR3: CASSDRGGEVFF. The part of the CDR3 DNA that was read is TGTGCCAGCAGTGATAGGGGGGGA.